In this sample, the clone carrying this T cell receptor (beta chain) turned up once. Its antigen is not identified. People who had autoimmune disease history or systemic immunosuppression were excluded. These data come from a study of OX40 agonist ivuxolimab in advanced cancers. Turning to the study itself: It was ivuxolimab, an agonistic anti-OX40 (CD134) antibody, that patients were treated with.

Study-level findings and limits: By week 6 at 0.1 to 3.0 mg/kg, blood CD4+ and CD8+ T cells had expanded clonally. Clonal expansion was among the lowest in partial responders at 0.1-3.0 mg/kg, especially CD8+.

Trimming shortened V by 5 bases and J by 7 bases, and 14 bases separated the two germline ends. CDR1 is MNHNS, CDR2 SASEGT, per germline. The CDR3 consists of 13 residues. Assay used: immunoSEQ multiplex PCR; TCRdb lists only in-frame clones, some missing. The table records approximately 88,000 clones, roughly 84% of them present only once. The rearrangement links TRBV6-1 to TRBJ1-2; D might be TRBD1 (5 bases). The sequence was collected from an adult with an advanced solid tumor such as melanoma, head and neck, liver or kidney cancer. Here the sequenced sample was CD4+ or CD8+ T cells sorted from blood, taken in a trial of the OX40 agonist ivuxolimab. For the CDR3, the DNA is TGTGCCAGCAGTAAGGACAAGGATTTTGGCTACACCTTC. Its protein is CASSKDKDFGYTF.